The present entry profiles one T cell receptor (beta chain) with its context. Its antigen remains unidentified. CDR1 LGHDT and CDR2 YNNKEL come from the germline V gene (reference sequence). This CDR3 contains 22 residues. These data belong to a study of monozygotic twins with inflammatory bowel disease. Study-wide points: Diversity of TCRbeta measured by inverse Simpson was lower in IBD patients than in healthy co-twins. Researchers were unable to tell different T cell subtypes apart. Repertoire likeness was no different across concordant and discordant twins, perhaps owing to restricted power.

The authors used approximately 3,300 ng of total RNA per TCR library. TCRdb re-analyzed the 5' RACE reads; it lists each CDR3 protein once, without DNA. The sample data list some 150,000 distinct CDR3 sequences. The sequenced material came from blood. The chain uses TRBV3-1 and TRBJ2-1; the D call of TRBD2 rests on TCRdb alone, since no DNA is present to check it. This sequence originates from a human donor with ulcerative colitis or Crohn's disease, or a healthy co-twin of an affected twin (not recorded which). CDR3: CASSQDSGGLAGFRSSYNEQFF.